This TCR beta chain was documented in a study of blood T cell repertoires in COVID-19. Original processing methods: Amplification of reference gene primers provided the estimated nucleated cell counts. The repertoire was sequenced with immunoSEQ multiplex PCR; TCRdb's copy has only in-frame clones and lacks some. V, J and clone size reflect that table, while D and trimming were determined from the DNA. The sample includes around 170,000 clones, about four fifths of them seen just once. Trimming pared 6 bases from V and 5 bases from J, leaving 17 bases between. Germline CDR1 is LGHDT and CDR2 is YNNKEL (reference sequence). This CDR3 region has 16 residues. All enrollees were roughly 18 to 95 years old and from roughly 26 US areas. The study counted Cohort 3 donors as recovered given two negative PCRs, clearance, or symptom resolution.

V gene TRBV3-1 (or the pseudogene TRBV3-2) combines with J gene TRBJ1-6, with a weak D call TRBD1 (5 bases). The source of this sequence is a man in his fifties or sixties who had recovered from COVID-19. Sequenced material: PBMCs or T cells enriched from blood (not recorded which). As DNA, the CDR3 is TGTGCCAGCAGGGGTCTCGCAGGGAGGGATAATTCACCCCTCCACTTT. Translated: CASRGLAGRDNSPLHF.